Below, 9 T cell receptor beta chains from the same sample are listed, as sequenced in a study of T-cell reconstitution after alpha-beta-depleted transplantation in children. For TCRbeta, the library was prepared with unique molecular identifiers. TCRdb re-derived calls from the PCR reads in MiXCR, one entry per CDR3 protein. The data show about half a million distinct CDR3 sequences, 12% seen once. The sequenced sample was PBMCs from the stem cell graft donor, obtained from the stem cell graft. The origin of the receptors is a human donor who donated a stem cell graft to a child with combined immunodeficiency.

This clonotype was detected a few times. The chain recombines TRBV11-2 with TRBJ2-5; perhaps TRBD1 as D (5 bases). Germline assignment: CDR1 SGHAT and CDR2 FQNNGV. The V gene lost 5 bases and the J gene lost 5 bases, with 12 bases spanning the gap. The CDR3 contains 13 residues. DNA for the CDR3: TGTGCCAGCAGCGGGGCCCTAGAGGAGACCCAGTACTTC. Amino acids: CASSGALEETQYF.

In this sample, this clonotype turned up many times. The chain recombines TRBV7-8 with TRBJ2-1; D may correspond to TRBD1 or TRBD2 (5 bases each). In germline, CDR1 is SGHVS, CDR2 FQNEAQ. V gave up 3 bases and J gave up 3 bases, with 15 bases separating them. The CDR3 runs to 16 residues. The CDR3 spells CASSFLDYDSYNEQFF. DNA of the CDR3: TGTGCCAGCAGCTTCCTCGACTATGACAGCTACAATGAGCAGTTCTTC.

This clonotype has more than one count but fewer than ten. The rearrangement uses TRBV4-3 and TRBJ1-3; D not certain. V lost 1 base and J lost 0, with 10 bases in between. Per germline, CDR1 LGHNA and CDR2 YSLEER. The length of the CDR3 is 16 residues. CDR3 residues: CASSQAHSFSGNTIYF. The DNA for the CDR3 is TGCGCCAGCAGCCAAGCCCATTCCTTCTCTGGAAACACCATATATTTT.

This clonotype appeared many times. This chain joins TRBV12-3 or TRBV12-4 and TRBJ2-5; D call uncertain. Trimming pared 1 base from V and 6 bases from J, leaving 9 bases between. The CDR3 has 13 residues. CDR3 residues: CASSLDMGKTQYF. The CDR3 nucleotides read TGTGCCAGCAGTTTAGATATGGGAAAGACCCAGTACTTC.

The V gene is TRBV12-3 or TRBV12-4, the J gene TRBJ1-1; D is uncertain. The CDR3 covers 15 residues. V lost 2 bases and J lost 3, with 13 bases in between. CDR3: CASSLSGVKDTEAFF. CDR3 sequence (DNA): TGTGCCAGCAGTTTAAGTGGTGTAAAGGACACTGAAGCTTTCTTT.

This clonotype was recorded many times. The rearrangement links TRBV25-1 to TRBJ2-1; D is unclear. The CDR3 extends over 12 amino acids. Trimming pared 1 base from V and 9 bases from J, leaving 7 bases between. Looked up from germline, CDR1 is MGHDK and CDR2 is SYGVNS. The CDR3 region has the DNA TGTGCCAGCAGTGAATTCGGACGTGAGCAGTTCTTC. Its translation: CASSEFGREQFF.

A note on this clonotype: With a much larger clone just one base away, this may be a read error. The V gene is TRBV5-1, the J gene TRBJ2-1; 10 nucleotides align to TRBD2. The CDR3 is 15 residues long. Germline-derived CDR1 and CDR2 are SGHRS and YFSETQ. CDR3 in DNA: TGCGCCAGCAGCTTGGAGGGACTAGCGTTTGGTGAGCTGTTCTTC. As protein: CASSLEGLAFGELFF.

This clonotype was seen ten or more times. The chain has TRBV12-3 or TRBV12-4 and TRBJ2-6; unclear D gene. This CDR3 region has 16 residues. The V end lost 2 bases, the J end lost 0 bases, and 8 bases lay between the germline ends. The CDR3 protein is CASSLRRLSGANVLTF. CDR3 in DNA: TGTGCCAGCAGTTTAAGGAGACTCTCTGGGGCCAACGTCCTGACTTTC.

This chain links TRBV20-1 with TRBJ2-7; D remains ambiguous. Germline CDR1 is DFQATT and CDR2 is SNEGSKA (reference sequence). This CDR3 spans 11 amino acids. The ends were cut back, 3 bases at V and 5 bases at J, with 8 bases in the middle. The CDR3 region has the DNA TGCAGTGCTAGCCGGGCGGACGAGCAGTACTTC. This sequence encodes CSASRADEQYF.